The 10 T cell receptor beta chains below all came from one sample that was sequenced in a study of blood T cell repertoires in COVID-19. Measured with immunoSEQ multiplex PCR; TCRdb has only the in-frame clones, and not every one. The sample has about 400,000 clones, 87% seen once; the top ten hold under 2%. Sequencing used PBMCs or T cells enriched from blood (not recorded which). The receptors originated from a woman under 30 with acute COVID-19.

The gene calls are TRBV6-5 and TRBJ1-2; D is unclear. The germline CDR1 and CDR2 sequences are MNHEY and SVGAGI. The CDR3 spans 14 residues. V shed 0 bases and J shed 4 bases, with 9 bases lying between them. The CDR3 loop reads CASSYSRDGYGYTF. The DNA of the CDR3 is TGTGCCAGCAGTTACTCACGGGATGGCTATGGCTACACCTTC.

The genes are TRBV7-3 and TRBJ2-3; D call uncertain. This CDR3 is built from 14 residues. CDR1 SGHTA and CDR2 FQGTGA come from the germline V gene. Trimming left V 6 bases short and J 4 bases short, with 14 bases between. In nucleotides, the CDR3 is TGTGCCAGCAGGTATCGATTGAGCCCAGATACGCAGTATTTT. Protein sequence: CASRYRLSPDTQYF.

The chain joins TRBV7-2 to TRBJ2-3, with TRBD1 matching 11 bases. The ends lost 3 bases at V and 5 bases at J; junction bases unmatched: 10. There are 17 residues in the CDR3. Germline V gene sequence: CDR1 SGHTA, CDR2 FQGNSA. Written as DNA, the CDR3 is TGTGCCAGCAGCTTGCGGGCTGGACAGGGGGCACAAGATACGCAGTATTTT. This translates into CASSLRAGQGAQDTQYF.

The V gene is TRBV6-2 or TRBV6-3, the J gene TRBJ1-5; TRBD1 agrees at 7 bases. With 6 bases clipped from V and 2 bases from J, the junction kept 4 bases outside the gene matches. Germline V gives CDR1 MNHEY, CDR2 SVGEGT. CDR3 length: 14 amino acids. For the CDR3, the DNA is TGTGCCAGCAGCCATGGACAGGGCAATCAGCCCCAGCATTTT. Its protein product is CASSHGQGNQPQHF.

The chain employs TRBV19 and TRBJ1-4; a possible D gene is TRBD1 (5 bases). CDR1 is LNHDA and CDR2 is SQIVND in the germline V gene (reference sequence). V lost 3 bases to trimming and J lost 0 bases, with 8 bases between them. The CDR3 is made up of 15 amino acids. Here the CDR3 DNA reads TGTGCCAGTAGTATGGGGACTGCAACTAATGAAAAACTGTTTTTT. This codes for CASSMGTATNEKLFF.

V gene TRBV3-1 (or the pseudogene TRBV3-2) combines with J gene TRBJ2-7, with D perhaps matching TRBD2 (6 bases). Germline V gene lookup returns CDR1 LGHDT and CDR2 YNNKEL (reference sequence). CDR3 length equals 16 residues. The germline V and J ends were trimmed by 1 base and 3 bases, with 16 bases remaining between them. The CDR3 bases are TGTGCCAGCAGCCAAGTCAGCCTAGCGAGCTTCTACGAGCAGTACTTC. Its translation is CASSQVSLASFYEQYF.

The chain carries TRBV7-9 and TRBJ2-1; TRBD2 might be the D (6 bases). The V end was cut by 2 bases, the J end by 0 bases, with 8 bases between. The CDR3 sequence is 15 residues long. The V gene's germline CDR1 is SEHNR and CDR2 FQNEAQ (reference sequence). The CDR3 here is CASSLLASSYNEQFF. The CDR3, as DNA: TGTGCCAGCAGCTTACTAGCGAGCTCCTACAATGAGCAGTTCTTC.

The gene calls are TRBV28 and TRBJ1-2; 8 bases map to TRBD1. CDR3 size: 15 residues. Germline loops: CDR1 MDHEN, CDR2 SYDVKM. Unmatched junction bases numbered 11, after V lost 6 bases and J lost 5 bases. CDR3 sequence reads: CASRYQGAHRYGYTF. CDR3 sequence (DNA): TGTGCCAGCAGGTATCAGGGGGCGCATCGATATGGCTACACCTTC.

The count of this clone is one. The gene calls are TRBV7-2 and TRBJ1-5, with D unclear. The CDR3 is 15 amino acids. Germline V gene sequence: CDR1 SGHTA, CDR2 FQGNSA. Trimming pared 1 base from V and 5 bases from J, leaving 12 bases between. This chain's CDR3 is CASSLGPFIDQPQHF. CDR3 nucleotide sequence: TGTGCCAGCAGCTTAGGGCCATTTATCGATCAGCCCCAGCATTTT.

This clone was observed once. The V call is TRBV6-5, the J call TRBJ1-2; D is unclear. The CDR3 is made up of 13 amino acids. The V gene lost 0 bases and the J gene lost 3 bases, with 5 bases spanning the gap. Germline CDR1 reads MNHEY; CDR2 reads SVGAGI. This CDR3 reads CASSYSGYYGYTF. The CDR3 region has the DNA TGTGCCAGCAGTTACTCCGGTTACTATGGCTACACCTTC.